This T cell receptor (beta chain) originates from a study of blood T cell repertoires in COVID-19. Study-wide context: Spain, Italy and the United States supplied samples that represented acute and convalescent COVID-19.

This CDR3 spans 18 amino acids. Losses at the gene ends were 7 bases for V and 4 bases for J; bases not matched to a gene: 13. Germline CDR1 SNHLY, CDR2 FYNNEI. Libraries were prepared by immunoSEQ multiplex PCR; TCRdb keeps only in-frame clonotypes and omits some of them. The sample shows about 150,000 clones, roughly 79% of them seen only once. This TCR derives from a man aged 50-60 years with active or convalescent COVID-19. The V call is TRBV2, the J call TRBJ2-2; 12 bases fit TRBD2. Sequenced input: peripheral blood. In DNA, the CDR3 is TGTGCCAGCAATGGGGTGGGCCTAGCGGGAGGGCGCACCGGGGAGCTGTTTTTT. Translating it yields CASNGVGLAGGRTGELFF.